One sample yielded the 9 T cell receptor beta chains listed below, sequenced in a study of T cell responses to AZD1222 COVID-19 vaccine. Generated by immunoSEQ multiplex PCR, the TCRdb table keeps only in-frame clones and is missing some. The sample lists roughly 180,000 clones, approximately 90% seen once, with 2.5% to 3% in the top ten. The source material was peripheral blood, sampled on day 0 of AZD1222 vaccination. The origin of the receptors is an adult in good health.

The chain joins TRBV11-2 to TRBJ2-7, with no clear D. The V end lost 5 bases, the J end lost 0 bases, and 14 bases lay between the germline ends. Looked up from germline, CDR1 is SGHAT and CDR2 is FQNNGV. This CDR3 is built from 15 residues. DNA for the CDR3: TGTGCCAGCAGCCAACGATCTTCCCCCTCCTACGAGCAGTACTTC. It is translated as CASSQRSSPSYEQYF. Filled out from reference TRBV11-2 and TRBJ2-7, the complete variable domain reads EAGVAQSPRYKIIEKRQSVAFWCNPISGHATLYWYQQILGQGPKLLIQFQNNGVVDDSQLPKDRFSAERLKGVDSTLKIQPAKLEDSAVYLCASSQRSSPSYEQYFGPGTRLTVT.

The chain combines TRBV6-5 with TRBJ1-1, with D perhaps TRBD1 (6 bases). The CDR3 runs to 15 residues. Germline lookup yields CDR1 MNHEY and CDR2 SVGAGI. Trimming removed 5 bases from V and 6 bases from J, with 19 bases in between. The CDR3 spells CASSTGGGRRSEAFF. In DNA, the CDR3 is TGTGCCAGCAGTACGGGGGGGGGCCGGCGTTCTGAAGCTTTCTTT.

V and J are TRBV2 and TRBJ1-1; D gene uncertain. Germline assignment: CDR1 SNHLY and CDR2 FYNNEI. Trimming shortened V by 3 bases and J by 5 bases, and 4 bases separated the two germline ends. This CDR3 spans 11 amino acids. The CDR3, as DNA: TGTGCCAGCAGTGAGAGGACTGAAGCTTTCTTT. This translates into CASSERTEAFF.

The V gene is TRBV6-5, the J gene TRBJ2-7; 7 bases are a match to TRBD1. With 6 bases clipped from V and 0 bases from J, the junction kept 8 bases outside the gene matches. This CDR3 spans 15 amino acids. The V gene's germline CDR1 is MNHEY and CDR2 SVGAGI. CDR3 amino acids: CASRDQGVSSYEQYF. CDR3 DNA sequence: TGTGCCAGCAGGGACCAGGGGGTCAGCTCCTACGAGCAGTACTTC.

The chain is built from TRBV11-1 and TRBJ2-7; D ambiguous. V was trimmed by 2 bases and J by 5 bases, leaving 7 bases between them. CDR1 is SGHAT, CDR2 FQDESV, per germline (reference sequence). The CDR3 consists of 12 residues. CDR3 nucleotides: TGTGCCAGCAGCTTAAGGATAGACGAGCAGTACTTC. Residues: CASSLRIDEQYF.

CDR3 sequence (DNA): TGTGCCAGTAGCGGAACCGGGACAGGGTCCCACGAGCAGTACTTC. Protein: CASSGTGTGSHEQYF. The chain has TRBV19 and TRBJ2-7; 9 nucleotides agree with TRBD1. The CDR3 has 15 residues. Germline CDR1 and CDR2: LNHDA and SQIVND (reference sequence). V lost 6 bases to trimming and J lost 5 bases; unmatched junction nucleotides: 11.

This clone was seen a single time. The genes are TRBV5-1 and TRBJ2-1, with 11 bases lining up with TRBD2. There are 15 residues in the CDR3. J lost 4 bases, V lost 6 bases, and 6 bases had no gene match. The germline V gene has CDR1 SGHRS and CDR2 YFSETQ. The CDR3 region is CASTSGTSGYNEQFF. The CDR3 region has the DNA TGCGCCAGCACCTCCGGGACTAGCGGTTACAATGAGCAGTTCTTC.

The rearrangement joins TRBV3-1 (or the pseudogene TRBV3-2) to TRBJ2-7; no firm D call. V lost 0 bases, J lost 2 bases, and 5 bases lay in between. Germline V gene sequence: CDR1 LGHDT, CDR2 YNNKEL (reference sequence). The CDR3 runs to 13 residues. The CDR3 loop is CASSQDRAYEQYF. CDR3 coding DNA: TGTGCCAGCAGCCAAGATAGGGCCTACGAGCAGTACTTC.

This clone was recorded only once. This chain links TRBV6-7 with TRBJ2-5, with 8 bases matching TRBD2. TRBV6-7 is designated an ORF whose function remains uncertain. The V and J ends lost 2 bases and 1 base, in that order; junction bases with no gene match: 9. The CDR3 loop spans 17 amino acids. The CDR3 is CASSYRYGGGTQETQYF. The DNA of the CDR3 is TGTGCCAGCAGTTACCGGTATGGCGGGGGGACCCAAGAGACCCAGTACTTC.